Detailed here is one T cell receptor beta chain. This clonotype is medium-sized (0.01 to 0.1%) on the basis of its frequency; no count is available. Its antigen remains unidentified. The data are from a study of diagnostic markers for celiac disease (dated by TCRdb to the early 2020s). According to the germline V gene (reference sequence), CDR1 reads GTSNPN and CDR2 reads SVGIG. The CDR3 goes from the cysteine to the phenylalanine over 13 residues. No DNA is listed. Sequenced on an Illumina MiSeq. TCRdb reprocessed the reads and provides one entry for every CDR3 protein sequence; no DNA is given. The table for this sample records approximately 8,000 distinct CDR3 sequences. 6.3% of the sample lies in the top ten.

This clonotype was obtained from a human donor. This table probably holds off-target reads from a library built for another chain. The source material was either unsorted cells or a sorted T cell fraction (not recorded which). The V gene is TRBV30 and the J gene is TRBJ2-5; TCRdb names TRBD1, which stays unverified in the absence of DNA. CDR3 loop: CAWSPLGRETQYF.